Shown below are 11 T cell receptor beta chains from a single sample sequenced in a study of CD8 T cells in ankylosing spondylitis. The antigens of these receptors remain unknown. Whole-study results and caveats: In ankylosing spondylitis blood, a motif of roughly eight highly homologous TCR beta variants appeared characteristic.

One entry per CDR3 protein, called by TCRdb with MiXCR from the 5' RACE reads. This sample yields about 540,000 distinct CDR3 sequences, of which roughly 13% are seen a single time; about 6.5% belongs to the top ten. The sample consisted of blood, either unsorted or a sorted T cell fraction (not recorded which). The receptors were gathered from a male donor with ankylosing spondylitis.

The chain has TRBV24-1 and TRBJ2-3, with 7 bases fitting TRBD2. CDR3 length: 13 residues. Germline CDR1 reads KGHDR; CDR2 reads SFDVKD. V dropped 3 bases and J dropped 8; count of bases not matched to a gene: 4. The CDR3, as DNA: TGTGCCACCAGTGATCCCCCGGGAGGTACGCAGTATTTT. Residues: CATSDPPGGTQYF.

This clonotype was detected many times. This rearrangement joins TRBV12-3 or TRBV12-4 to TRBJ2-1; D call uncertain. CDR3 size: 13 residues. Trimming took off 2 bases at V and 5 bases at J, with 7 bases between the two ends. CDR3 amino acids: CASSLSYDNEQFF. The CDR3 bases are TGTGCCAGCAGTTTATCTTACGACAATGAGCAGTTCTTC.

In its sample, this clonotype was seen a few times. V is TRBV2 and J is TRBJ2-3, with TRBD2 as a possible D gene (6 bases). The germline V and J ends were trimmed by 3 bases and 4 bases, with 14 bases remaining between them. Germline CDR1 reads SNHLY; CDR2 reads FYNNEI. The length of the CDR3 is 15 residues. CDR3 in DNA: TGTGCCAGCAGTGACCGTCAAGGAGGGGCAGATACGCAGTATTTT. Translated, it gives CASSDRQGGADTQYF.

There are many counts of this clonotype. The chain has TRBV12-3 or TRBV12-4 and TRBJ2-1, with 7 positions matching TRBD2. Trimming at V came to 6 bases and at J to 12 bases, leaving 11 bases not matched to a gene. There are 13 residues in the CDR3. The CDR3 nucleotides are TGTGCCAGCAGCCCTACCAGAGGCGGGGGGCAGTTCTTC. Its translation is CASSPTRGGGQFF.

This chain joins TRBV4-1 and TRBJ2-5; 7 nucleotides align to TRBD2. CDR1 MGHRA and CDR2 YSYEKL come from the germline V gene. The CDR3 loop spans 16 amino acids. V lost 1 base to trimming and J lost 7 bases; unmatched junction nucleotides: 12. The CDR3 bases are TGCGCCAGCAGCCAAGTTGGAGCGGGGACCACGGGGACCCAGTACTTC. Amino acids: CASSQVGAGTTGTQYF.

The chain is built from TRBV12-3 or TRBV12-4 and TRBJ1-1; tentatively, D is TRBD1 (6 bases). V lost 0 bases and J lost 5, with 16 bases in between. The CDR3 spans 16 residues. The CDR3: CASSLARGQLRTEAFF. The CDR3 region has the DNA TGTGCCAGCAGTTTAGCGCGTGGACAGTTGCGGACTGAAGCTTTCTTT.

V usage is TRBV4-2 and J usage is TRBJ1-2, with 7 bases matching TRBD1. CDR1 is LGHNA and CDR2 is YNFKEQ in the germline V gene. J gave up 4 bases and V 0 bases, and 5 bases lay outside the gene matches. This CDR3 spans 15 amino acids. CDR3 bases: TGTGCCAGCAGCCAAGATCTGCCAGGGGGCTATGGCTACACCTTC. Protein product: CASSQDLPGGYGYTF.

This clonotype showed up just a few times. The chain has TRBV5-1 and TRBJ2-7; D is undetermined. V shed 4 bases and J shed 3 bases, with 11 bases lying between them. Germline lookup yields CDR1 SGHRS and CDR2 YFSETQ. The CDR3 extends over 13 amino acids. This chain's CDR3 is CASSGHPNYEQYF. The CDR3 DNA is TGCGCCAGCAGCGGTCACCCTAACTACGAGCAGTACTTC.

Only a few counts were recorded for this clonotype. The chain couples TRBV29-1 to TRBJ1-1; no firm D call. Trimming cost V 5 bases and J 3 bases, with 16 bases left between them. The CDR3 extends over 14 amino acids. Germline V gene lookup returns CDR1 SQVTM and CDR2 ANQGSEA. In DNA, the CDR3 is TGCAGCGTTCGCCTCCCCGGAGGTGACACTGAAGCTTTCTTT. Amino acid sequence: CSVRLPGGDTEAFF.

This clonotype was found a few times. The gene calls are TRBV7-2 and TRBJ1-1; TRBD1 might be the D (6 bases). This CDR3 contains 17 residues. Looked up from germline, CDR1 is SGHTA and CDR2 is FQGNSA. Trimming left V 1 base short and J 0 bases short, with 15 bases between. CDR3 in amino acids: CASSLGRWGGLNTEAFF. The CDR3 DNA reads TGTGCCAGCAGCTTAGGGCGCTGGGGGGGGCTGAACACTGAAGCTTTCTTT.

The genes are TRBV7-9 and TRBJ2-3; D may be TRBD2 (6 bases). Germline V gives CDR1 SEHNR, CDR2 FQNEAQ (reference sequence). With 4 bases removed from V and 0 bases from J, the gap between germline ends came to 17 bases. This CDR3 has 17 residues. DNA of the CDR3: TGTGCCAGCAGCTCTCCTGGAGGGGTATCTAGCACAGATACGCAGTATTTT. Its translation is CASSSPGGVSSTDTQYF.